This T cell receptor delta chain came from a study of TRDV2 sequences in healthy donors (dated by TCRdb to about 2020). For context, the study as a whole: Under 25 single-cell-derived gamma9delta2 T cell clones spanning the full range of antitumor activity were TCR-sequenced and traced within the bulk repertoire.

This clone showed up just a few times. This receptor's antigen is unknown. TCRdb's listed protein matches a much larger clone and diverges from this DNA's translation at residue 5, likely through a read error; the protein shown comes from the DNA. Libraries were constructed by PCR. TCRdb shows the sequencer as Illumina MiSeq. As for the authors' bioinformatics: When TRDV repertoire clonotype frequencies were reported, any clonotype that had only a single read was left out. Public reads were reanalyzed in TCRdb with CATT, and rows carrying the same DNA were merged afterwards. The V and J calls come from TCRdb's annotation, not from the publication. Across this sample there are 1,500 to 2,000 delta-chain clones, with roughly 17% seen only once. The ten top clones hold 65% of the sample. CDR3 length: 16 amino acids, cysteine to phenylalanine. Only the CDR3 DNA stays, 48 bases, in frame from base 1. In the germline V gene, CDR1 corresponds to GEAIGNYY and CDR2 to EKD. At the junction V is shortened by 3 bases and J by 1 base; bases outside the gene matches: 6.

Paper-wide results and their limitations: The observed TCRdelta repertoires were strongly focused, but the frequency of each clonotype showed no correlation with the antitumor functional potential of the corresponding clone. The TCRdelta clonotypes of several highly reactive clones appeared rare, as these clonotypes were not detected in the bulk sequencing data of the respective donors.

Complete TCR delta chain (Vdelta2) repertoires were sequenced in bulk to track the frequency of functionally characterized gamma9delta2 T cell clones. Peripheral blood of anonymous healthy donors was obtained by purchase from the Dutch blood bank. gamma9delta2 T cells analyzed in the study originated from peripheral blood of healthy donors. This clonotype was obtained from a human donor in good health. The V gene is TRDV2 and the J gene is TRDJ1; TRDD3 agrees with 11 junctional bases. The sample was Vd2+ gamma-delta T cells from blood. The intended sense of this specimen's cell subset or site label: TCR Vdelta2-expressing (gamma9delta2) T cells. The CDR3 loop reads CACDPLGDTSTDKLIF. The base sequence is TGTGCCTGTGACCCCTTGGGGGATACGAGCACCGATAAACTCATCTTT.